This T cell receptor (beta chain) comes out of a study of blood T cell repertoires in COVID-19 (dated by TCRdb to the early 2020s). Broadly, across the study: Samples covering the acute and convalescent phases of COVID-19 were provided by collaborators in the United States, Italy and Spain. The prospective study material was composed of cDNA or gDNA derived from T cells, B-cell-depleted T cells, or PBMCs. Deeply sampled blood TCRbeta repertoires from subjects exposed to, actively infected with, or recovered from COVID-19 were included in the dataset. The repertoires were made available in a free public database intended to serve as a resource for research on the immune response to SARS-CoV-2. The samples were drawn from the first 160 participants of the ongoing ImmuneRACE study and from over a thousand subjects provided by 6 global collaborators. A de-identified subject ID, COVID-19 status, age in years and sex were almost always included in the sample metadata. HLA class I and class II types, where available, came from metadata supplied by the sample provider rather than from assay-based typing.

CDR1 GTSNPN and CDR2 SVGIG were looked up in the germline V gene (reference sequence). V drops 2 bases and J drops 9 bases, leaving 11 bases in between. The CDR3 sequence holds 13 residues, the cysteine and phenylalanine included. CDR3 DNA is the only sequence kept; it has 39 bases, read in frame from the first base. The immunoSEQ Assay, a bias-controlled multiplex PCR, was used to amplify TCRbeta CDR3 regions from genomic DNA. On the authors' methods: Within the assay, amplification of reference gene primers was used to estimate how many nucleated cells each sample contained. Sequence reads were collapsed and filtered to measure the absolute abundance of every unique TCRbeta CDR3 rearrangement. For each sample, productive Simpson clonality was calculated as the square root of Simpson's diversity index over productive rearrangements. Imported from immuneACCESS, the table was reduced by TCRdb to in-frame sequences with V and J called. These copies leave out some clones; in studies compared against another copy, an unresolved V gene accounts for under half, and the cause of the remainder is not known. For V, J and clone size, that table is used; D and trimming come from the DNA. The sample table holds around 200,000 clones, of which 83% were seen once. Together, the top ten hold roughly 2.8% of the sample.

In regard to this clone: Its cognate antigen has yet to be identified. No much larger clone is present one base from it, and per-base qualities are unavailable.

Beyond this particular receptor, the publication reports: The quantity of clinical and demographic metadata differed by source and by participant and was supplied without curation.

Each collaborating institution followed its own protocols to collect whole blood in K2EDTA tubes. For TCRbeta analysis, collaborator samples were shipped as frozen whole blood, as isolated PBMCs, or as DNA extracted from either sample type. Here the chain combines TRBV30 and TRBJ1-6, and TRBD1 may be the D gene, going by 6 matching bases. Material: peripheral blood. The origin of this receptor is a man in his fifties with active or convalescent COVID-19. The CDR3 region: CAWSPGQRSPLHF. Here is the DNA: TGTGCCTGGAGTCCTGGACAGCGTTCACCCCTCCACTTT.